A selection of T cell receptor beta chains follows, all from one sample in a study of blood T cell repertoires in COVID-19. The table came from immunoSEQ multiplex PCR; TCRdb's copy has only in-frame clones and leaves some out. The table has fewer than 45,000 clones, over 80% seen once. The material sequenced was peripheral blood. Receptors were obtained from a woman younger than 45 in a cohort sampled during active COVID-19. Both conserved end residues are trimmed from each CDR3.

J gene,V gene,CDR3 protein
TRBJ1-2,TRBV9,ASSVEPGQNYGYT
TRBJ2-5,TRBV6-5,ASSYVLAGAETQY
TRBJ2-1,TRBV30,AWSFGTSGRDEQF
TRBJ2-3,TRBV24-1,ATSLSGSDTQY
TRBJ1-1,TRBV9,ASSVAQRSEAF
TRBJ2-1,TRBV7-2,ASSLGGTRSRNSEQF
TRBJ1-4,TRBV29-1,SVLTGTSNEGLF
TRBJ2-5,TRBV5-5,ASSFYLSETQY
TRBJ1-2,TRBV9,ASSSTGVAVDGYT
TRBJ2-3,TRBV4-2,ASSHLLAGGTDTQY
TRBJ2-7,TRBV20-1,SASMGGRAREQY
TRBJ1-2,TRBV18,ASSTGNGQLGYT
TRBJ2-1,TRBV3-1/TRBV3-2,ASSLAGGNNEQF
TRBJ1-1,TRBV7-2,ASSFEQGRGAF
TRBJ1-3,TRBV9,ASSVDPGVGNTIY
TRBJ1-5,TRBV19,ASSIFGTGAGQPQH
TRBJ1-4,TRBV19,ASRDSGDEKLF